This passage covers 10 T cell receptor beta chains from one sample sequenced in a study of kidney transplant recipient with SARS-CoV-2 infection. TCRdb reprocessed the reads with MiXCR, giving one entry per CDR3 protein. The table shows 200,000 to 300,000 distinct CDR3 sequences, with under 30% occurring only once. Sequences were derived from a blood sample, sampled at baseline and between days 110 and 120 from a kidney transplant recipient. The source of these receptors is a male patient aged 30 to 40 who had COVID-19 and was a kidney transplant recipient. Some T cells may be transferred from the graft donor.

Turning to this clonotype: A read error may produce the germline difference seen at one junction end. V is TRBV16 and J is TRBJ1-3; 8 nucleotides agree with TRBD1. From germline, CDR1 is KGHSY and CDR2 FQNENV. The CDR3 has 17 residues. The CDR3 nucleotides are TGTGCCAACAGCCAACTAACGACAGGGGCTTCTGGAAACACCATATATTTT. Translated, it gives CANSQLTTGASGNTIYF.

This clonotype was seen many times. The chain is built from TRBV12-3 or TRBV12-4 and TRBJ1-1, with no clear D. The CDR3 has 14 residues. The germline V and J ends were trimmed by 5 bases and 3 bases, with 13 bases remaining between them. This CDR3 reads CASSLGSIYTEAFF. Here the CDR3 DNA reads TGTGCCAGCAGTCTTGGCTCGATCTACACTGAAGCTTTCTTT.

A note on this clonotype: A much more abundant neighbour one base away suggests this may be a read error. The chain uses TRBV5-4 and TRBJ1-1; D is unresolved. V was clipped by 2 bases and J by 4 bases, with 6 bases between them. The CDR3 has 12 residues. The germline V gene has CDR1 SGHNT and CDR2 YYREEE (reference sequence). The CDR3 is CASSFGFTEAFF. The CDR3 DNA follows: TGTGCCAGCAGCTTTGGATTCACTGAAGCTTTCTTT.

This clonotype was recorded only once. This chain joins TRBV11-2 and TRBJ1-1; maybe TRBD1 (6 bases). The germline V gene encodes CDR1 SGHAT and CDR2 FQNNGV. The CDR3 extends over 16 amino acids. V lost 4 bases and J lost 3, with 18 bases in between. CDR3 region: CASSSRQDSGDTEAFF. In DNA, the CDR3 is TGTGCCAGCAGCTCCAGACAGGACAGTGGAGACACTGAAGCTTTCTTT.

This clonotype was observed a handful of times. The rearrangement uses TRBV3-1 and TRBJ2-1; 7 bases align to TRBD2. V shed 1 base and J 3 bases; nucleotides not matched to a gene: 9. The CDR3 covers 17 residues. CDR1 and CDR2 from the germline V gene are LGHDT and YNNKEL (reference sequence). The CDR3 bases are TGTGCCAGCAGCCAAGCCCGGGCTAGCGGACTCTACAATGAGCAGTTCTTC. It specifies CASSQARASGLYNEQFF.

On this clonotype itself: Being one base from a much bigger clone, this may be a read error. The genes are TRBV7-6 and TRBJ1-1; D might be TRBD1 (6 bases). In germline, CDR1 is SGHVS, CDR2 FNYEAQ. The CDR3 length is 13 residues. CDR3 in amino acids: CASSLRWDTETFF. In DNA form, the CDR3 reads TGTGCCAGCAGCTTACGGTGGGACACTGAAACTTTCTTT.

This clonotype was observed many times. The chain has TRBV5-4 and TRBJ1-2, with D unresolved. CDR1 and CDR2 from the germline V gene are SGHNT and YYREEE (reference sequence). The CDR3 consists of 16 residues. V was pared by 7 bases and J by 4 bases, with 23 bases between. CDR3 protein: CASGACVPGKTYGYTF. As DNA, the CDR3 is TGTGCCAGCGGTGCTTGCGTACCAGGAAAGACCTATGGCTACACCTTC.

This chain joins TRBV6-6 and TRBJ2-5; D is possibly TRBD1 or TRBD2 (6 bases each). CDR1 and CDR2 (germline): MNHNY, SVGAGI (reference sequence). Between the trimmed V and J ends, which lost 2 bases and 4 bases, there was a span of 14 bases. The CDR3 covers 15 residues. CDR3 DNA sequence: TGTGCCAGCAGTTACCCTCAAAAGGGGGGAGAGACCCAGTACTTC. Translated, it gives CASSYPQKGGETQYF.

This chain uses TRBV28 with TRBJ2-7; D is uncertain. Trimming cost V 8 bases and J 7 bases, with 6 bases left between them. Germline V lookup: CDR1 MDHEN, CDR2 SYDVKM. The CDR3 has 9 amino acids. CDR3 sequence reads: CASGPEQYF. CDR3 DNA: TGTGCCAGCGGCCCGGAGCAGTACTTC.

With respect to this clonotype: It may be a read error: a sequence one base away is much more abundant. The missing conserved phenylalanine or tryptophan at the end of this CDR3 makes a read error likely. The V and J genes are TRBV2 and TRBJ2-5, with D perhaps matching TRBD1 (5 bases). Germline V gene sequence: CDR1 SNHLY, CDR2 FYNNEI. The V and J ends lost 2 bases and 1 base respectively, with 14 bases between them. The CDR3 is 16 amino acids. CDR3 nucleotide sequence: TGTGCCAGCAGTGAATCCGCAGGGAACTTCCAAGAGACCCAGTACCTC. It translates to CASSESAGNFQETQYL.